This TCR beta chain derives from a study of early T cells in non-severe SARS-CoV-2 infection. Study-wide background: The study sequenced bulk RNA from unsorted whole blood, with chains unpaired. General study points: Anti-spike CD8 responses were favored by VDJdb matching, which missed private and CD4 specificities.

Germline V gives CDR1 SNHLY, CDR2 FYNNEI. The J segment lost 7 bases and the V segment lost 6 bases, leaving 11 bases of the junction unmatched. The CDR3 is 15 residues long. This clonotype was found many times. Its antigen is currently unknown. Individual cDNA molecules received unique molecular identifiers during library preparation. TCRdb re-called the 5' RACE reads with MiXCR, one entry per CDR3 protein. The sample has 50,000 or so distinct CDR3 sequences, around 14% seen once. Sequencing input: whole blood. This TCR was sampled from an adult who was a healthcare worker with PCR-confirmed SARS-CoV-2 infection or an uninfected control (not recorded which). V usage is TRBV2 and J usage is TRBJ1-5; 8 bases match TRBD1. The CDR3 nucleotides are TGTGCCAGCAGCCCTGGACAGGGTCGAAGCCAGCCCCAGCATTTT. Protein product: CASSPGQGRSQPQHF.